A selection of T cell receptor beta chains follows, all from one sample in a study of blood T cell repertoires in COVID-19. Sequencing used immunoSEQ multiplex PCR; TCRdb keeps in-frame clones, though not all of them. In the table there are roughly 180,000 clones, approximately 80% of which are singletons. Sample: PBMCs or T cells enriched from blood (not recorded which). These receptors all stem from a woman in her sixties or seventies who had recovered from COVID-19. CDR3s leave out the opening cysteine and the closing phenylalanine or tryptophan.

J: TRBJ2-3
length: 12
V: TRBV5-1
CDR3: ASSFTGGTDTQY

J: TRBJ1-5
length: 11
V: TRBV5-6
CDR3: ASSAGTDQPQH

J: TRBJ1-1
length: 11
V: TRBV7-2
CDR3: ASSSEGNTEAF

J: TRBJ2-1
length: 9
V: TRBV27
CDR3: ASSLGHEQF

J: TRBJ2-7
length: 11
V: TRBV5-1
CDR3: ASSLPQGYEQY

J: TRBJ1-1
length: 12
V: TRBV4-1
CDR3: ASSLFGQDTEAF

J: TRBJ2-1
length: 10
V: TRBV11-2
CDR3: ASSQQGNEQF

J: TRBJ1-2
length: 10
V: TRBV5-8
CDR3: ASSVRRDGYT

J: TRBJ2-7
length: 19
V: TRBV14
CDR3: ASSRGWVRGRSGHLSHEQY

J: TRBJ2-7
length: 13
V: TRBV4-2
CDR3: ASSHNTGGSYEQY

J: TRBJ2-3
length: 13
V: TRBV10-2
CDR3: ASSDLGLGTDTQY

J: TRBJ1-1
length: 12
V: TRBV2
CDR3: ASSIQGGLAEAF

J: TRBJ2-2
length: 13
V: TRBV10-3
CDR3: AISEYTANTGELF

J: TRBJ2-2
length: 13
V: TRBV12-5
CDR3: ASGFWAGFTGELF

J: TRBJ2-7
length: 17
V: TRBV28
CDR3: ASSSLGFLAGGQRYEQY

J: TRBJ1-6
length: 11
V: TRBV5-4
CDR3: ASSLDSNSPLH

J: TRBJ1-2
length: 11
V: TRBV6-5
CDR3: ASSYSGGQGYT

J: TRBJ1-4
length: 13
V: TRBV5-4
CDR3: ASSPGQGVSEKLF

J: TRBJ1-1
length: 13
V: TRBV4-2
CDR3: ASSRDLQGATEAF

J: TRBJ1-5
length: 13
V: TRBV28
CDR3: ASSIRTTGYQPQH

J: TRBJ2-7
length: 11
V: TRBV18
CDR3: ASSREQTYEQY

J: TRBJ1-5
length: 15
V: TRBV30
CDR3: AWSAGGGGWSNQPQH

J: TRBJ2-7
length: 13
V: TRBV9
CDR3: ASSVDGGSLYEQY

J: TRBJ2-2
length: 14
V: TRBV5-1
CDR3: ASSITGVPNTGELF

J: TRBJ1-4
length: 12
V: TRBV7-9
CDR3: ASSLVTGNEKLF

J: TRBJ2-5
length: 12
V: TRBV28
CDR3: ASRPPGTGGTQY

J: TRBJ2-7
length: 13
V: TRBV27
CDR3: ASSLRLAGPYEQY

J: TRBJ2-2
length: 14
V: TRBV30
CDR3: AWSAGTREMGGELF

J: TRBJ1-1
length: 10
V: TRBV20-1
CDR3: SASPGDTEAF

J: TRBJ1-2
length: 10
V: TRBV19
CDR3: ASSIEYYGYT

J: TRBJ1-2
length: 14
V: TRBV11-1
CDR3: ASSLTPNSANYGYT

J: TRBJ2-7
length: 11
V: TRBV28
CDR3: ASETGLSYEQY

J: TRBJ1-1
length: 14
V: TRBV18
CDR3: ASSPAQGSLNTEAF

J: TRBJ1-1
length: 14
V: TRBV28
CDR3: ASSLYGRGNPEEAF

J: TRBJ1-2
length: 10
V: TRBV29-1
CDR3: SVSDRDYGYT

J: TRBJ1-2
length: 11
V: TRBV7-3
CDR3: ASSLSGNGGYT

J: TRBJ2-3
length: 11
V: TRBV2
CDR3: ASSDREADTQY

J: TRBJ2-7
length: 14
V: TRBV5-1
CDR3: ASSSAMRTASYEQY

J: TRBJ1-6
length: 14
V: TRBV11-2
CDR3: ASSTQTGLSNSPLH

J: TRBJ2-3
length: 12
V: TRBV2
CDR3: ASNPDRDSDTQY

J: TRBJ2-1
length: 13
V: TRBV11-1
CDR3: ASSALAGAYNEQF

J: TRBJ1-2
length: 12
V: TRBV27
CDR3: ASSLYGTGNGYT

J: TRBJ2-7
length: 14
V: TRBV15
CDR3: ATSRDRQGGYYEQY

J: TRBJ2-7
length: 13
V: TRBV4-2
CDR3: ASSNEGLPPYEQY

J: TRBJ2-2
length: 16
V: TRBV5-1
CDR3: ASSLAGPGSPNTGELF

J: TRBJ2-2
length: 14
V: TRBV10-3
CDR3: AIRPGDRGNTGELF

J: TRBJ2-1
length: 15
V: TRBV6-4
CDR3: ASPGQGVAGGFGEQF

J: TRBJ1-4
length: 11
V: TRBV3-1/TRBV3-2
CDR3: ASSHGRPEKLF

J: TRBJ1-2
length: 12
V: TRBV7-8
CDR3: ASSLESRNYGYT

J: TRBJ2-1
length: 13
V: TRBV5-1
CDR3: ATARTSGSVDEQF

J: TRBJ1-1
length: 11
V: TRBV6-5
CDR3: ASSYPGGAQAF

J: TRBJ1-1
length: 9
V: TRBV5-1
CDR3: ASSLLGEAF

J: TRBJ2-6
length: 17
V: TRBV4-1
CDR3: ASSQVGLADLSGANVLT

J: TRBJ1-6
length: 14
V: TRBV20-1
CDR3: SASPDRVGANSPLH

J: TRBJ2-1
length: 10
V: TRBV12-3/TRBV12-4
CDR3: ASSLSGGEQF